These 9 T cell receptor beta chains were all obtained from the same sample, sequenced in a study of OX40 agonist ivuxolimab in advanced cancers. The data were produced by immunoSEQ multiplex PCR, yet TCRdb's version contains in-frame clones alone and is incomplete. This table has around 63,000 clones, over 75% appearing once. Specimen: CD4+ or CD8+ T cells sorted from blood, collected in a trial of the OX40 agonist ivuxolimab. Receptor source: an adult with an advanced solid tumor such as melanoma, head and neck, liver or kidney cancer.

This chain joins TRBV5-1 and TRBJ1-1, with 7 bases lining up with TRBD1. The germline CDR1 and CDR2 sequences are SGHRS and YFSETQ. This CDR3 is 14 amino acids long. The V gene end was trimmed by 4 bases and the J gene end by 3 bases; junction bases not matched to a gene: 6. The CDR3 coding sequence is TGCGCCAGCAGCGAAACAGGGGCCTACACTGAAGCTTTCTTT. Translation: CASSETGAYTEAFF.

In its sample, this clone was seen a few times. The chain joins TRBV6-1 to TRBJ1-5; D is ambiguous. This CDR3 is built from 14 residues. The V end lost 1 base, the J end lost 3 bases, and 7 bases lay between the germline ends. Germline assignment: CDR1 MNHNS and CDR2 SASEGT. In DNA, the CDR3 is TGTGCCAGCAGTGAAGAACCAACCAATCAGCCCCAGCATTTT. This gives the protein CASSEEPTNQPQHF.

The chain uses TRBV19 and TRBJ1-4; D gene unclear. Trimming cost V 6 bases and J 7 bases, with 6 bases left between them. The CDR3 has 11 amino acids. CDR1 and CDR2 (germline): LNHDA, SQIVND (reference sequence). The CDR3 nucleotides are TGTGCCAGTAGATTTTCTGAAAAACTGTTTTTT. Translation: CASRFSEKLFF.

The V gene is TRBV15, the J gene TRBJ2-7, with D unresolved. The CDR3 contains 14 residues. V lost 0 bases, J lost 3 bases, and 9 bases lay in between. Germline V gene lookup returns CDR1 LNHNV and CDR2 YYDKDF (reference sequence). The CDR3 reads CATSRDMTLYEQYF. In DNA, the CDR3 is TGTGCCACCAGCAGAGATATGACGCTCTACGAGCAGTACTTC.

The V and J genes are TRBV7-9 and TRBJ1-2, with D perhaps matching TRBD1 (5 bases). The CDR3 covers 16 residues. Trimming pared 2 bases from V and 2 bases from J, leaving 15 bases between. The germline V gene encodes CDR1 SEHNR and CDR2 FQNEAQ (reference sequence). As DNA, the CDR3 is TGTGCCAGCAGCTTAAGGGGCCTTTCCCAAAACTATGGCTACACCTTC. Translating it yields CASSLRGLSQNYGYTF.

This chain links TRBV18 with TRBJ1-6; TRBD1 matches 7 bases. With 2 bases clipped from V and 7 bases from J, the junction kept 2 bases outside the gene matches. The CDR3 has 14 residues. Germline CDR1 KGHSH, CDR2 LQKENI. CDR3 loop: CASSPSDRNSPLHF. CDR3 nucleotide sequence: TGTGCCAGCTCACCATCGGACAGGAATTCACCCCTCCACTTT.

The chain uses TRBV19 and TRBJ2-7; D perhaps matches TRBD1 (6 bases). CDR3 length: 14 amino acids. Trimming pared 4 bases from V and 5 bases from J, leaving 15 bases between. The germline V gene encodes CDR1 LNHDA and CDR2 SQIVND (reference sequence). CDR3 DNA sequence: TGTGCCAGTAGTACTGGGCTACAGGGCCACGAGCAGTACTTC. This codes for CASSTGLQGHEQYF.

The rearrangement joins TRBV6-1 to TRBJ2-2; D is uncertain. V dropped 4 bases and J dropped 4 bases, with 13 bases sitting between them. This CDR3 region has 15 residues. Germline V CDR1 and CDR2: MNHNS, SASEGT. Here the CDR3 DNA reads TGTGCCAGCAGTGGTGCCGGATCCGGCACCGGGGAGCTGTTTTTT. This translates into CASSGAGSGTGELFF.

This chain links TRBV28 with TRBJ1-1; 8 bases fit TRBD1. V gave up 5 bases and J gave up 0 bases; unmatched junction bases: 17. The CDR3 covers 19 residues. Germline V gene lookup returns CDR1 MDHEN and CDR2 SYDVKM. The CDR3 DNA sequence: TGTGCCAGCAGTCGAAGTTTGGTTCGGCGGACAGGGATGAACACTGAAGCTTTCTTT. Translated, it gives CASSRSLVRRTGMNTEAFF.